Listed here are 8 T cell receptor beta chains from one sample, sequenced in a study of radiotherapy plus CTLA-4 blockade in lung cancer. The assay was immunoSEQ multiplex PCR, and TCRdb's table has in-frame clones only and misses some. This table has roughly 76,000 clones, 70% to 80% appearing once. The source was peripheral blood, collected from a patient treated with radiotherapy plus ipilimumab. All receptors come from a human donor with non-small cell lung cancer whose response to radiotherapy plus ipilimumab could not be evaluated.

This clone has more than one count but fewer than ten. V is TRBV4-1 and J is TRBJ2-7; TRBD1 is a possible D gene (6 bases). Germline CDR1 MGHRA, CDR2 YSYEKL. The CDR3 runs 19 residues. V was trimmed by 1 base and J by 0 bases, leaving 22 bases between them. The CDR3 here is CASSQGNTVSTGLSYEQYF. CDR3 bases: TGCGCCAGCAGCCAAGGTAACACAGTGTCGACAGGACTCTCCTACGAGCAGTACTTC.

The chain recombines TRBV6-5 with TRBJ2-3, with D tentatively TRBD2 (5 bases). This CDR3 region has 13 residues. V dropped 10 bases and J dropped 1 base, with 12 bases sitting between them. CDR1 MNHEY and CDR2 SVGAGI come from the germline V gene. The CDR3 DNA is TGTGCCACCCACCGGGATGGCACAGATACGCAGTATTTT. Amino acids: CATHRDGTDTQYF.

This clone was observed a handful of times. This chain joins TRBV19 and TRBJ1-5, with D maybe TRBD1 (6 bases). The CDR3 is 13 residues long. CDR1 and CDR2 from the germline V gene are LNHDA and SQIVND (reference sequence). V was trimmed by 5 bases and J by 5 bases, leaving 10 bases between them. The CDR3 coding sequence is TGTGCCAGTAGTCTGCAGGGGTATCAGCCCCAGCATTTT. Translation gives CASSLQGYQPQHF.

The chain has TRBV28 and TRBJ1-4; 9 positions agree with TRBD1. The CDR3 has 16 residues. From germline, CDR1 is MDHEN and CDR2 SYDVKM. V shed 3 bases and J 7 bases; nucleotides not matched to a gene: 9. The CDR3 nucleotides are TGTGCCAGCAGTTTGTTGCCGGGACAGGGAAGTGAAAAACTGTTTTTT. Protein product: CASSLLPGQGSEKLFF.

The CDR3 loop reads CASSYSVGVWSEAFF. CDR3 DNA: TGTGCCAGCAGTTACTCGGTCGGGGTTTGGAGTGAAGCTTTCTTT. The chain employs TRBV6-6 and TRBJ1-1; D remains ambiguous. This CDR3 spans 15 amino acids. The germline V gene has CDR1 MNHNY and CDR2 SVGAGI (reference sequence). Deletions cut 0 bases from V and 7 bases from J, with 15 bases between.

V gene TRBV18 combines with J gene TRBJ1-5, with 7 bases fitting TRBD1. This CDR3 contains 15 residues. With V trimmed by 5 bases and J by 6 bases, 10 bases remained unmatched. Germline V gene data show CDR1 as KGHSH and CDR2 as LQKENI. CDR3 nucleotides: TGTGCCAGCTCATCAACAGGGGATTTCGCTCAGCCCCAGCATTTT. It yields the protein CASSSTGDFAQPQHF. The full variable domain, its missing parts supplied by reference TRBV18 and TRBJ1-5, is NAGVMQNPRHLVRRRGQEARLRCSPMKGHSHVYWYRQLPEEGLKFMVYLQKENIIDESGMPKERFSAEFPKEGPSILRIQQVVRGDSAAYFCASSSTGDFAQPQHFGDGTRLSIL.

By share of the sample, this clone is medium-sized. This chain's CDR3 is CASSRLWNTEAFF. The DNA for the CDR3 is TGTGCCAGCAGCCGTCTCTGGAACACTGAAGCTTTCTTT. V and J are TRBV6-6 and TRBJ1-1, with D hard to call. This CDR3 spans 13 amino acids. The germline CDR1 and CDR2 sequences are MNHNY and SVGAGI (reference sequence). Deletions cut 6 bases from V and 1 base from J, with 9 bases between.

The DNA of the CDR3 is TGTGCCAGCAGTCGGCAGGGTCCTAACTATGGCTACACCTTC. It codes for CASSRQGPNYGYTF. The rearrangement links TRBV2 to TRBJ1-2; D might be TRBD1 (5 bases). Trimming shortened V by 5 bases and J by 0 bases, and 10 bases separated the two germline ends. CDR1 SNHLY and CDR2 FYNNEI come from the germline V gene. The CDR3 is made up of 14 amino acids. The full variable domain, in which reference TRBV2 and TRBJ1-2 provide the parts outside the CDR3, is EPEVTQTPSHQVTQMGQEVILRCVPISNHLYFYWYRQILGQKVEFLVSFYNNEISEKSEIFDDQFSVERPDGSNFTLKIRSTKLEDSAMYFCASSRQGPNYGYTFGSGTRLTVV.